The rows below give T cell receptor beta chains drawn from one sample of a study of blood T cells in healthy people across ages. TCRdb reanalysed the 5' RACE reads using MiXCR and keeps one entry per CDR3 protein. The sample has hundreds of thousands of distinct CDR3 sequences, roughly 41% seen once. Sequencing was carried out using blood. These receptors all come from a man at least 80 years old in good health. CDR3s include the opening cysteine and the closing phenylalanine or tryptophan. Fields, in order: CDR3 length, V gene, clone size, D gene, J gene, CDR3 protein, CDR3 DNA. D genes are given only for firm matches. Where a row states a size, it is once, few, many or the class of an expanded clone; other rows omit it.

CDR3 length: 15; V gene: TRBV6-2/TRBV6-3; clone size: -; D gene: -; J gene: TRBJ2-1; CDR3 protein: CASSETGGSYNEQFF; CDR3 DNA: TGTGCCAGCAGCGAGACTGGCGGTTCCTACAATGAGCAGTTCTTC
CDR3 length: 15; V gene: TRBV5-1; clone size: -; D gene: -; J gene: TRBJ1-1; CDR3 protein: CASSLGGHENTEAFF; CDR3 DNA: TGCGCCAGCAGCTTGGGGGGACACGAGAACACTGAAGCTTTCTTT
CDR3 length: 20; V gene: TRBV9; clone size: many; D gene: TRBD2; J gene: TRBJ2-4; CDR3 protein: CASSVEGGMVAGGAKNIQYF; CDR3 DNA: TGTGCCAGCAGCGTAGAAGGAGGGATGGTAGCGGGAGGAGCCAAAAACATTCAGTACTTC
CDR3 length: 15; V gene: TRBV5-1; clone size: -; D gene: TRBD1; J gene: TRBJ2-5; CDR3 protein: CASSSKTGGRETQYF; CDR3 DNA: TGCGCCAGCAGCTCTAAAACAGGGGGCCGAGAGACCCAGTACTTC
CDR3 length: 16; V gene: TRBV7-9; clone size: once; D gene: -; J gene: TRBJ1-2; CDR3 protein: CASRRTGGATNYGYTF; CDR3 DNA: TGTGCCAGCAGGAGGACCGGAGGGGCAACTAACTATGGCTACACCTTC
CDR3 length: 15; V gene: TRBV29-1; clone size: many; D gene: -; J gene: TRBJ2-3; CDR3 protein: CSAQGLAFGTDTQYF; CDR3 DNA: TGCAGCGCCCAGGGACTGGCGTTTGGCACAGATACGCAGTATTTT
CDR3 length: 14; V gene: TRBV20-1; clone size: -; D gene: -; J gene: TRBJ1-5; CDR3 protein: CSARDRQVNQPQHF; CDR3 DNA: TGCAGTGCTAGAGATCGGCAGGTCAATCAGCCCCAGCATTTT
CDR3 length: 13; V gene: TRBV7-9; clone size: -; D gene: TRBD1; J gene: TRBJ2-1; CDR3 protein: CASSWDSHNEQFF; CDR3 DNA: TGTGCCAGCAGCTGGGACAGCCACAATGAGCAGTTCTTC
CDR3 length: 14; V gene: TRBV3-1; clone size: -; D gene: -; J gene: TRBJ2-1; CDR3 protein: CASSQDFINDEQFF; CDR3 DNA: TGTGCCAGCAGCCAAGATTTCATTAACGATGAGCAGTTCTTC
CDR3 length: 15; V gene: TRBV6-1; clone size: -; D gene: -; J gene: TRBJ1-4; CDR3 protein: CASSEKGSENEKLFF; CDR3 DNA: TGTGCCAGCAGTGAAAAGGGCAGCGAGAATGAAAAACTGTTTTTT
CDR3 length: 13; V gene: TRBV12-3/TRBV12-4; clone size: once; D gene: TRBD1; J gene: TRBJ1-4; CDR3 protein: CASSQTGTAKLFF; CDR3 DNA: TGTGCCAGCAGTCAGACAGGGACTGCAAAACTGTTTTTT
CDR3 length: 14; V gene: TRBV6-2/TRBV6-3; clone size: -; D gene: -; J gene: TRBJ1-5; CDR3 protein: CASSLDGRTQPQHF; CDR3 DNA: TGTGCCAGCAGTTTGGACGGCAGGACCCAGCCCCAGCATTTT
CDR3 length: 15; V gene: TRBV28; clone size: -; D gene: TRBD1; J gene: TRBJ2-7; CDR3 protein: CASRGQGRNSYEQYF; CDR3 DNA: TGTGCCAGCAGGGGACAGGGGAGGAACTCCTACGAGCAGTACTTC
CDR3 length: 13; V gene: TRBV7-2; clone size: -; D gene: -; J gene: TRBJ1-6; CDR3 protein: CACSSDRDSPLHF; CDR3 DNA: TGTGCCTGCAGCTCGGACAGAGACTCACCCCTCCACTTT
CDR3 length: 13; V gene: TRBV3-1; clone size: -; D gene: -; J gene: TRBJ1-2; CDR3 protein: CASSLENSYGYTF; CDR3 DNA: TGTGCCAGCAGCCTGGAGAATTCCTATGGCTACACCTTC
CDR3 length: 14; V gene: TRBV9; clone size: few; D gene: -; J gene: TRBJ2-1; CDR3 protein: CASSVALSMDEQFF; CDR3 DNA: TGTGCCAGCAGCGTAGCTCTCTCCATGGATGAGCAGTTCTTC
CDR3 length: 14; V gene: TRBV5-1; clone size: -; D gene: -; J gene: TRBJ2-7; CDR3 protein: CASNPGAPSYEQYF; CDR3 DNA: TGCGCCAGCAACCCGGGGGCGCCGTCCTACGAGCAGTACTTC
CDR3 length: 17; V gene: TRBV6-1; clone size: -; D gene: -; J gene: TRBJ2-5; CDR3 protein: CASSAGTGTLGGETQYF; CDR3 DNA: TGTGCCAGCAGTGCCGGCACCGGGACCCTAGGCGGAGAGACCCAGTACTTC
CDR3 length: 14; V gene: TRBV29-1; clone size: many; D gene: TRBD2; J gene: TRBJ2-7; CDR3 protein: CSVVVRGGTYEQYF; CDR3 DNA: TGCAGCGTTGTCGTTCGGGGGGGAACCTACGAGCAGTACTTC
CDR3 length: 14; V gene: TRBV20-1; clone size: -; D gene: -; J gene: TRBJ1-2; CDR3 protein: CSARVGGSNYGYTF; CDR3 DNA: TGCAGTGCTAGAGTGGGAGGCTCTAACTATGGCTACACCTTC
CDR3 length: 17; V gene: TRBV12-3/TRBV12-4; clone size: -; D gene: TRBD2; J gene: TRBJ2-1; CDR3 protein: CASRSGLAGQLNNEQFF; CDR3 DNA: TGTGCCAGCAGGTCCGGACTAGCGGGACAATTGAACAATGAGCAGTTCTTC
CDR3 length: 17; V gene: TRBV13; clone size: once; D gene: -; J gene: TRBJ1-6; CDR3 protein: CASSLIGDSSYNSPLHF; CDR3 DNA: TGTGCCAGCAGCTTAATAGGCGACAGCTCCTATAATTCACCCCTCCACTTT
CDR3 length: 13; V gene: TRBV12-3/TRBV12-4; clone size: many; D gene: -; J gene: TRBJ2-3; CDR3 protein: CASTLSSTDTQYF; CDR3 DNA: TGTGCCAGCACCCTTTCTAGCACAGATACGCAGTATTTT
CDR3 length: 15; V gene: TRBV20-1; clone size: many; D gene: -; J gene: TRBJ2-3; CDR3 protein: CSARTPVAYTDTQYF; CDR3 DNA: TGCAGTGCTAGAACCCCAGTAGCGTACACAGATACGCAGTATTTT
CDR3 length: 15; V gene: TRBV7-2; clone size: once; D gene: TRBD1; J gene: TRBJ2-7; CDR3 protein: CASSSRDRGWYEQYF; CDR3 DNA: TGTGCCAGCAGCTCCCGGGACAGGGGGTGGTACGAGCAGTACTTC
CDR3 length: 17; V gene: TRBV28; clone size: -; D gene: TRBD1; J gene: TRBJ2-6; CDR3 protein: CASSLWDRAIGANVLTF; CDR3 DNA: TGTGCCAGCAGTTTGTGGGACAGGGCTATTGGGGCCAACGTCCTGACTTTC
CDR3 length: 14; V gene: TRBV4-2; clone size: -; D gene: -; J gene: TRBJ1-4; CDR3 protein: CASSQDVGYEKLFF; CDR3 DNA: TGTGCCAGCAGCCAAGATGTGGGCTATGAAAAACTGTTTTTT
CDR3 length: 13; V gene: TRBV24-1; clone size: -; D gene: -; J gene: TRBJ2-3; CDR3 protein: CATSGTHTDTQYF; CDR3 DNA: TGTGCCACCTCCGGGACACACACAGATACGCAGTATTTT
CDR3 length: 16; V gene: TRBV7-6; clone size: -; D gene: -; J gene: TRBJ2-6; CDR3 protein: CASSSAGNSGANVLTF; CDR3 DNA: TGTGCCAGCAGCTCGGCAGGGAACTCTGGGGCCAACGTCCTGACTTTC
CDR3 length: 14; V gene: TRBV18; clone size: -; D gene: -; J gene: TRBJ2-1; CDR3 protein: CASSRALSYNEQFF; CDR3 DNA: TGTGCCAGCTCACGGGCTCTCTCCTACAATGAGCAGTTCTTC
CDR3 length: 14; V gene: TRBV20-1; clone size: -; D gene: TRBD1; J gene: TRBJ2-2; CDR3 protein: CSAPERTGNGELFF; CDR3 DNA: TGCAGTGCGCCAGAGCGGACAGGGAACGGGGAGCTGTTTTTT
CDR3 length: 15; V gene: TRBV9; clone size: -; D gene: TRBD2; J gene: TRBJ2-1; CDR3 protein: CASSFSGGFWNEQFF; CDR3 DNA: TGTGCCAGCAGCTTTAGCGGGGGGTTTTGGAATGAGCAGTTCTTC
CDR3 length: 11; V gene: TRBV12-3/TRBV12-4; clone size: -; D gene: -; J gene: TRBJ2-7; CDR3 protein: CASRLGGTQYF; CDR3 DNA: TGTGCCAGCAGGTTGGGGGGTACCCAGTACTTC
CDR3 length: 12; V gene: TRBV6-2/TRBV6-3; clone size: -; D gene: -; J gene: TRBJ1-2; CDR3 protein: CASRPGQYGNTF; CDR3 DNA: TGTGCCAGCAGGCCCGGACAGTATGGCAACACCTTC
CDR3 length: 15; V gene: TRBV27; clone size: -; D gene: TRBD1; J gene: TRBJ2-1; CDR3 protein: CASRKEGTGGNEQFF; CDR3 DNA: TGTGCCAGCAGGAAAGAGGGGACAGGGGGTAATGAGCAGTTCTTC
CDR3 length: 14; V gene: TRBV20-1; clone size: -; D gene: TRBD1; J gene: TRBJ1-5; CDR3 protein: CNARGTGNNQPQHF; CDR3 DNA: TGCAATGCTAGGGGGACAGGGAACAATCAGCCCCAGCATTTT
CDR3 length: 17; V gene: TRBV25-1; clone size: once; D gene: -; J gene: TRBJ1-4; CDR3 protein: CASSLITGAGGYEKLFF; CDR3 DNA: TGTGCCAGCAGCCTAATAACCGGGGCCGGGGGATATGAAAAACTGTTTTTT
CDR3 length: 12; V gene: TRBV6-2/TRBV6-3; clone size: -; D gene: -; J gene: TRBJ2-1; CDR3 protein: CACSRDSSLAFF; CDR3 DNA: TGTGCCTGCAGTCGCGATAGCTCACTGGCGTTCTTC
CDR3 length: 15; V gene: TRBV29-1; clone size: -; D gene: TRBD2; J gene: TRBJ2-7; CDR3 protein: CSVERGFGTSNEQYF; CDR3 DNA: TGCAGCGTTGAGCGAGGATTTGGGACTAGCAATGAGCAGTACTTC
CDR3 length: 14; V gene: TRBV5-1; clone size: -; D gene: TRBD1; J gene: TRBJ1-4; CDR3 protein: CASSLGTDDEKLFF; CDR3 DNA: TGCGCCAGCAGCCTCGGGACAGATGATGAAAAACTGTTTTTT
CDR3 length: 16; V gene: TRBV5-4; clone size: -; D gene: -; J gene: TRBJ1-1; CDR3 protein: CASSLGGPTGNTEAFF; CDR3 DNA: TGTGCCAGCAGCTTGGGGGGGCCTACAGGGAACACTGAAGCTTTCTTT
CDR3 length: 13; V gene: TRBV4-3; clone size: few; D gene: -; J gene: TRBJ2-3; CDR3 protein: CASTQSGADTQYF; CDR3 DNA: TGCGCCAGCACCCAATCAGGGGCAGATACGCAGTATTTT
CDR3 length: 14; V gene: TRBV6-6; clone size: few; D gene: -; J gene: TRBJ2-5; CDR3 protein: CASSPWGMKETQYF; CDR3 DNA: TGTGCCAGCAGCCCCTGGGGGATGAAAGAGACCCAGTACTTC
CDR3 length: 16; V gene: TRBV14; clone size: -; D gene: TRBD1; J gene: TRBJ1-4; CDR3 protein: CASSLRTGGRNEKLFF; CDR3 DNA: TGTGCCAGCAGCCTGCGGACAGGGGGACGAAATGAAAAACTGTTTTTT
CDR3 length: 14; V gene: TRBV6-6; clone size: once; D gene: TRBD2; J gene: TRBJ2-7; CDR3 protein: CAGSYVTSGYEQYF; CDR3 DNA: TGTGCCGGCAGTTACGTGACTAGCGGTTACGAGCAGTACTTC
CDR3 length: 12; V gene: TRBV12-3/TRBV12-4; clone size: -; D gene: -; J gene: TRBJ2-7; CDR3 protein: CASSLYLYEQYF; CDR3 DNA: TGTGCCAGCAGTTTATACTTATACGAGCAGTACTTC
CDR3 length: 15; V gene: TRBV4-3; clone size: -; D gene: -; J gene: TRBJ2-5; CDR3 protein: CASSQDLLAEETQYF; CDR3 DNA: TGCGCCAGCAGCCAAGATCTTTTGGCTGAGGAGACCCAGTACTTC
CDR3 length: 10; V gene: TRBV20-1; clone size: few; D gene: TRBD1; J gene: TRBJ2-3; CDR3 protein: CSVLTGRQYF; CDR3 DNA: TGCAGTGTTCTGACAGGGAGGCAGTATTTT
CDR3 length: 14; V gene: TRBV5-1; clone size: -; D gene: -; J gene: TRBJ2-3; CDR3 protein: CASSLDPGTDTQYF; CDR3 DNA: TGCGCCAGCAGCTTGGATCCGGGGACAGATACGCAGTATTTT
CDR3 length: 18; V gene: TRBV18; clone size: few; D gene: -; J gene: TRBJ2-1; CDR3 protein: CASSRYPIGHKGGDEQFF; CDR3 DNA: TGTGCCAGCTCCAGATACCCCATTGGACATAAAGGAGGCGATGAGCAGTTCTTC
CDR3 length: 15; V gene: TRBV7-2; clone size: many; D gene: -; J gene: TRBJ2-5; CDR3 protein: CASSPRIDIQETQYF; CDR3 DNA: TGTGCCAGCAGCCCCAGGATCGATATACAAGAGACCCAGTACTTC
CDR3 length: 13; V gene: TRBV24-1; clone size: -; D gene: TRBD1; J gene: TRBJ2-1; CDR3 protein: CATSDLPGQGQFF; CDR3 DNA: TGTGCCACCAGTGATTTACCTGGACAGGGCCAGTTCTTC
CDR3 length: 14; V gene: TRBV20-1; clone size: -; D gene: TRBD2; J gene: TRBJ2-4; CDR3 protein: CGLPLGRAKNIQYF; CDR3 DNA: TGCGGCCTCCCCCTCGGGAGGGCCAAAAACATTCAGTACTTC